The clone carrying this T cell receptor beta chain has a single count. The assay was immunoSEQ multiplex PCR, and TCRdb's table has in-frame clones only and misses some. The sample yields around 77,000 clones, 82% seen once. Trimming stripped 3 bases from V and 2 bases from J, with 10 bases between. The CDR3 is 14 residues long. The germline V gene encodes CDR1 KGHSH and CDR2 LQKENI. This specimen belongs to a study of blood T cell repertoires in COVID-19. The chain is built from TRBV18 and TRBJ2-5; maybe TRBD2 (6 bases). This sequence originates from a human donor in a cohort sampled during active COVID-19. Sequenced sample: peripheral blood. The CDR3 sequence: CASSPAGGQETQYF. CDR3 bases: TGTGCCAGCTCACCGGCCGGGGGTCAAGAGACCCAGTACTTC.